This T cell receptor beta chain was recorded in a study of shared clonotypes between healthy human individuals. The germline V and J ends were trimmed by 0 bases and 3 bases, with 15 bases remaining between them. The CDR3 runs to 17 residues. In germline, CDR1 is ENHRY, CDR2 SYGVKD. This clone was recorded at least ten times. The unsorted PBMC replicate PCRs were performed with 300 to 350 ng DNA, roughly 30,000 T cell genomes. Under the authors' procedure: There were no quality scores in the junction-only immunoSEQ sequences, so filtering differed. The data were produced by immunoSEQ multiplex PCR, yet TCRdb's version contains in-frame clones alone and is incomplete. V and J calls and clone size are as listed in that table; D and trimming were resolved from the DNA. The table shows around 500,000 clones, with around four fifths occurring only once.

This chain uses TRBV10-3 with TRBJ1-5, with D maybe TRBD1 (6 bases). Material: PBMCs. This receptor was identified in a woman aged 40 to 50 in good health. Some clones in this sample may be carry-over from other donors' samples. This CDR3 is CAISESFRGAVNQPQHF. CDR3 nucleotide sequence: TGTGCCATCAGTGAGTCGTTTCGGGGGGCAGTCAATCAGCCCCAGCATTTT.